This T cell receptor (beta chain) appears in the sequencing data of a study of cytomegalovirus exposure and HLA in healthy donors. V was trimmed by 1 base and J by 2 bases, leaving 7 bases between them. Germline V gene lookup returns CDR1 LNHNV and CDR2 YYDKDF (reference sequence). The CDR3 is 14 residues long. Whole-study results and caveats: The study put 150 to 200 TCR beta chains on its list as cytomegalovirus-associated. For most subjects, TCR beta sequences were reported to predict HLA-A and HLA-B alleles with accuracy. Among donors in an Asian-associated ancestry cluster, a later analysis reportedly found fewer N-insertions than the roughly 670-donor mean.

The PCR made use of 60 Vbeta and 13 Jbeta primers. The table came from immunoSEQ multiplex PCR; TCRdb's copy has only in-frame clones and leaves some out. The data show about 130,000 clones, roughly 80% seen once. Worth noting for this clone: Antigen: not known.

The sequence was collected from a male donor in good health and CMV-seronegative. The V gene is TRBV15, the J gene TRBJ2-3, with D hard to call. Sequencing used PBMCs. DNA of the CDR3: TGTGCCACCAGCAGAGTACAGAACACAGATACGCAGTATTTT. It is translated as CATSRVQNTDTQYF. The variable domain in full, with the rest retrieved from reference TRBV15 and TRBJ2-3, is DAMVIQNPRYQVTQFGKPVTLSCSQTLNHNVMYWYQQKSSQAPKLLFHYYDKDFNNEADTPDNFQSRRPNTSFCFLDIRSPGLGDTAMYLCATSRVQNTDTQYFGPGTRLTVL.